These 8 T cell receptor beta chains originate from one sample sequenced in a study of blood T cell repertoires in COVID-19 (dated by TCRdb to about 2020). To prepare the library, the immunoSEQ multiplex PCR assay was applied. This immuneACCESS table, as held by TCRdb, lists in-frame sequences with V and J called but not all clones. Of the missing ones, under half trace to an unresolved V gene in checked studies; the others have no known cause. The table for this sample lists some 150,000 clones; 80% of them were counted only once. The ten largest clones represent 0.5% to 0.65% of the sample. The sequenced sample consisted of peripheral blood. The receptors derive from a man between 60 and 75 years old with acute or convalescent COVID-19.

The J gene is TRBJ1-4, the V gene TRBV6-1; D is uncertain. Per the germline V gene, CDR1 is MNHNS and CDR2 is SASEGT. The CDR3 covers 15 residues. V lost 2 bases, J lost 4 bases, and 11 bases lay in between. The CDR3 region is CASSENRQFNEKLFF. The CDR3 DNA reads as TGTGCCAGCAGTGAAAACCGACAATTTAATGAAAAACTGTTTTTT.

The V gene is TRBV2, the J gene TRBJ2-3; 12 positions match TRBD2. Germline CDR1 reads SNHLY; CDR2 reads FYNNEI. This CDR3 region has 16 residues. Trimming at V came to 8 bases and at J to 4 bases, leaving 10 bases not matched to a gene. The CDR3: CASYARTSGNADTQYF. The CDR3 DNA reads as TGTGCCAGCTATGCCCGGACTAGCGGGAATGCAGATACGCAGTATTTT.

CDR3 protein: CASSKQVQKQETQYF. CDR3 coding DNA: TGTGCCAGCAGCAAACAGGTCCAGAAACAAGAGACCCAGTACTTC. The rearrangement joins TRBV21-1 to TRBJ2-5; the D call in the table, TRBD1, was not verified against the DNA. TRBV21-1 is a documented pseudogene. This CDR3 is built from 15 residues.

This chain joins TRBV2 and TRBJ2-3; 7 bases line up with TRBD2. The length of the CDR3 is 13 residues. J was trimmed by 1 base and V by 11 bases; bases with no gene match: 6. From germline, CDR1 is SNHLY and CDR2 FYNNEI. CDR3 protein: CAGAAGGTDTQYF. Here the CDR3 DNA reads TGTGCCGGGGCCGCGGGGGGCACAGATACGCAGTATTTT.

This chain joins TRBV3-1 (or the pseudogene TRBV3-2) and TRBJ2-2; 14 bases align to TRBD2. CDR1 LGHDT and CDR2 YNNKEL come from the germline V gene (reference sequence). J was trimmed by 4 bases and V by 3 bases; bases with no gene match: 16. There are 21 residues in the CDR3. The CDR3 loop reads CASSQETWGLAGARGTGELFF. The CDR3 nucleotides read TGTGCCAGCAGCCAGGAAACCTGGGGACTAGCGGGGGCCCGAGGCACCGGGGAGCTGTTTTTT.

The chain couples TRBV7-2 to TRBJ1-2; 7 positions agree with TRBD1. The germline V gene encodes CDR1 SGHTA and CDR2 FQGNSA. The CDR3 length is 16 residues. The trim removed 0 bases at V and 3 bases at J, leaving 7 bases unmatched. This CDR3 reads CASSLASQGMDYGYTF. For the CDR3, the DNA is TGTGCCAGCAGCTTAGCCTCACAGGGGATGGACTATGGCTACACCTTC.

In its sample, this clone was seen a few times. This chain connects TRBV27 to TRBJ2-1; possibly TRBD2 for D (6 bases). Germline CDR1 reads MNHEY; CDR2 reads SMNVEV (reference sequence). Trimming removed 5 bases from V and 0 bases from J, with 14 bases in between. The CDR3 sequence is 16 residues long. CDR3 nucleotide sequence: TGTGCCAGCAGTGTCGTCGACGGGAGCTCCTACAATGAGCAGTTCTTC. As protein: CASSVVDGSSYNEQFF.

This chain uses TRBV5-4 with TRBJ1-5; 9 bases agree with TRBD1. The length of the CDR3 is 14 residues. Germline V CDR1 and CDR2: SGHNT, YYREEE (reference sequence). V dropped 4 bases and J dropped 6; count of bases not matched to a gene: 5. CDR3 nucleotides: TGTGCCAGCAGCAGGAGACAGGGGGGTCAGCCCCAGCATTTT. This translates into CASSRRQGGQPQHF.